This T cell receptor (beta chain) was captured by sequencing in a study of graft-versus-host responses after intestinal transplantation. Study-wide background: Multivisceral, liver-intestinal, or isolated intestinal transplants were received by the recipients.

Unmatched junction bases numbered 7, after V lost 2 bases and J lost 4 bases. The CDR3 runs 15 residues. Germline V gives CDR1 SGHNT, CDR2 YYREEE (reference sequence). Assay: immunoSEQ multiplex PCR; the TCRdb copy retains only in-frame clones and omits some. The profile covers about 96,000 clones, with around 90% appearing a single time and 0.17% taken by the ten largest. As to this clone: Its matching antigen is unknown.

Sample: unstimulated CD4+ T cells sorted from spleen or lymph node cells, taken before intestinal transplant. V and J are TRBV5-4 and TRBJ1-2; TRBD1 matches at 8 bases. The origin of this receptor is a human donor who received an intestinal transplant. The CDR3 DNA is TGTGCCAGCAGCTTACGACAGGGGCTTACCTATGGCTACACCTTC. Amino acid sequence: CASSLRQGLTYGYTF.